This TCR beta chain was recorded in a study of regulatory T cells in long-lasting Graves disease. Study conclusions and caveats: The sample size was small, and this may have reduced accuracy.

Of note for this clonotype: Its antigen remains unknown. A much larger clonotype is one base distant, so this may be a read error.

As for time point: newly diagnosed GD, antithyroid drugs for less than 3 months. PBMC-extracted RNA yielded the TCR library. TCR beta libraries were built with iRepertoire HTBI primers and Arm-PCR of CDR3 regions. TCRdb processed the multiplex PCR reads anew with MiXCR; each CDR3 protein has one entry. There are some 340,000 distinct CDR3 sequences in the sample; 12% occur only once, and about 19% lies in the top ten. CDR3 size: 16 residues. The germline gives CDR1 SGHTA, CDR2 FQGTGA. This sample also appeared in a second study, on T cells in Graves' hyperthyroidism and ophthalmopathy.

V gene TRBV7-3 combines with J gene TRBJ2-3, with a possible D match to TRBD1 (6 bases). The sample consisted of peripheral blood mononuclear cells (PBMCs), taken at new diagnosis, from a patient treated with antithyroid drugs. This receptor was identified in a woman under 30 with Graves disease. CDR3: CASSPSARGGTDTQDF. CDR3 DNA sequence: TGTGCCAGCAGCCCCTCGGCTCGAGGGGGAACAGATACGCAGGATTTT. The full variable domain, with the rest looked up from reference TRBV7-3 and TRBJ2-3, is GAGVSQTPSNKVTEKGKYVELRCDPISGHTALYWYRQSLGQGPEFLIYFQGTGAADDSGLPNDRFFAVRPEGSVSTLKIQRTERGDSAVYLCASSPSARGGTDTQDFGPGTRLTVL.